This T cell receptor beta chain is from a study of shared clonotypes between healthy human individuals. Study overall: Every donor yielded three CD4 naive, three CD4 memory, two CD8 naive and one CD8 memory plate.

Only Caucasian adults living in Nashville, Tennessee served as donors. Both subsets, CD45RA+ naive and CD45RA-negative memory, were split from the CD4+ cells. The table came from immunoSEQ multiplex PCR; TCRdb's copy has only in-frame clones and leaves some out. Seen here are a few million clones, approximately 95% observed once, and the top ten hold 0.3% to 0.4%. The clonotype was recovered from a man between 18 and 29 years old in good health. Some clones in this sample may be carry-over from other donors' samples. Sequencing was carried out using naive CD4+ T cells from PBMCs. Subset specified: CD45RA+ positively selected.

The CDR3 DNA sequence: TGCAGCGTGTGGATCCGGGACAGGGGTCCGCCTAGCACAGATACGCAGTATTTT. This sequence encodes CSVWIRDRGPPSTDTQYF. The chain employs TRBV29-1 and TRBJ2-3, with 10 positions matching TRBD1. Trimming at V came to 6 bases and at J to 0 bases, leaving 15 bases not matched to a gene. There are 18 residues in the CDR3. In germline, CDR1 is SQVTM, CDR2 ANQGSEA.